Listed below are T cell receptor beta chains from one sample, sequenced in a study of blood T cell repertoires in COVID-19. TCRdb's table, derived via immunoSEQ multiplex PCR, lists solely in-frame clones and lacks some. The sample shows 80,000 to 95,000 clones, 80% to 85% of them seen only once. Specimen: peripheral blood. These receptors originate from an elderly woman with active or convalescent COVID-19. The CDR3 runs from the conserved cysteine through the conserved F or W. D genes are given only for firm matches. Clone size is shown for a subset of rows, as once, few, many or a class of expanded clone.

D gene	clone size	J gene	V gene	CDR3 protein	CDR3 DNA
TRBD1	-	TRBJ1-1	TRBV12-3/TRBV12-4	CASSRTGLTEAFF	TGTGCCAGCAGCCGGACAGGGTTGACTGAAGCTTTCTTT
TRBD1	-	TRBJ1-4	TRBV3-1/TRBV3-2	CASSSTPGTGGEKLFF	TGTGCCAGCAGCTCTACGCCCGGGACAGGGGGCGAAAAACTGTTTTTT
-	-	TRBJ2-7	TRBV7-9	CASSSWDIYEQYF	TGTGCCAGCAGCTCCTGGGACATCTACGAGCAGTACTTC
TRBD2	-	TRBJ2-1	TRBV11-2	CASSLEGSRAGGKYNEQFF	TGTGCCAGCAGCTTAGAAGGGTCGCGCGCGGGAGGGAAGTACAATGAGCAGTTCTTC
-	-	TRBJ1-1	TRBV12-3/TRBV12-4	CASTPLTEAFF	TGTGCCAGCACCCCCCTAACTGAAGCTTTCTTT
-	few	TRBJ2-5	TRBV5-1	CASSLAVGGGETQYF	TGCGCCAGCAGCTTGGCCGTAGGGGGAGGGGAGACCCAGTACTTC
TRBD2	-	TRBJ2-5	TRBV4-3	CASSQTGGETQYF	TGCGCCAGCAGCCAAACGGGGGGGGAGACCCAGTACTTC
-	-	TRBJ1-5	TRBV29-1	CSVRTDTNQPQHF	TGCAGCGTTCGGACAGACACCAATCAGCCCCAGCATTTT
TRBD1	-	TRBJ2-3	TRBV7-2	CASSLTGFGTDTQYF	TGTGCCAGCAGCTTGACAGGGTTCGGCACAGATACGCAGTATTTT
-	few	TRBJ2-2	TRBV4-2	CASSQVHWGESASGELFF	TGTGCCAGCAGCCAAGTACATTGGGGAGAATCCGCGTCCGGGGAGCTGTTTTTT
-	-	TRBJ1-2	TRBV2	CASREYGYTF	TGTGCCAGCAGGGAGTATGGCTACACCTTC
-	-	TRBJ1-5	TRBV6-1	CASSEVGGGNQPQHF	TGTGCCAGCAGTGAAGTGGGGGGAGGGAATCAGCCCCAGCATTTT
-	-	TRBJ1-1	TRBV5-4	CASSLIRQGGTEAFF	TGTGCCAGCAGCTTGATCAGGCAGGGAGGAACTGAAGCTTTCTTT
TRBD2	-	TRBJ2-2	TRBV9	CASSPSGLAPNTGELFF	TGTGCCAGCAGCCCCTCGGGACTAGCGCCGAACACCGGGGAGCTGTTTTTT
-	-	TRBJ2-3	TRBV7-2	CASSLMSRASTDTQYF	TGTGCCAGCAGCTTAATGTCGCGGGCTAGCACAGATACGCAGTATTTT
-	-	TRBJ2-3	TRBV12-3/TRBV12-4	CASRFAPDTQYF	TGTGCCAGCAGGTTTGCTCCAGATACGCAATATTTT
TRBD1	-	TRBJ1-1	TRBV7-2	CASSSPSRTGEAFF	TGTGCCAGCAGCTCTCCCTCAAGGACAGGAGAAGCTTTCTTT
-	-	TRBJ1-5	TRBV19	CASSIFGGGQPQHF	TGTGCCAGTAGTATATTTGGGGGGGGTCAGCCCCAGCATTTT
-	once	TRBJ1-4	TRBV30	CAWSAVLANEKLFF	TGTGCCTGGAGCGCGGTGCTTGCTAATGAAAAACTGTTTTTT
TRBD1	-	TRBJ1-2	TRBV6-5	CASRDRDRTNYGYTF	TGTGCCAGCAGGGACCGGGACAGAACTAACTATGGCTACACCTTC
TRBD1	-	TRBJ2-5	TRBV23-1	CAGTGVSETQYF	TGCGCCGGTACAGGGGTTTCAGAGACCCAGTACTTC
-	-	TRBJ2-5	TRBV7-3	CASSPTPAASETQYF	TGTGCCAGCAGCCCGACACCCGCAGCTTCAGAGACCCAGTACTTC
TRBD2	-	TRBJ2-3	TRBV4-1	CASSQDRGLAGDTQYF	TGCGCCAGCAGCCAAGATCGGGGACTAGCAGGAGATACGCAGTATTTT
-	-	TRBJ2-1	TRBV7-2	CASSPARRQGYNEQFF	TGTGCCAGCAGCCCCGCCAGGCGCCAAGGCTACAATGAGCAGTTCTTC
-	once	TRBJ1-6	TRBV9	CASSVATGEYNSPLHF	TGTGCCAGCAGCGTAGCCACGGGGGAGTATAATTCACCCCTCCACTTT
-	-	TRBJ1-1	TRBV7-3	CASSGGLGAEAFF	TGTGCCAGCAGCGGAGGGTTAGGGGCTGAAGCTTTCTTT
TRBD2	-	TRBJ2-7	TRBV5-4	CASSQLAGGVYEQYF	TGTGCCAGCAGTCAACTAGCGGGGGGCGTCTACGAGCAGTACTTC
-	-	TRBJ2-5	TRBV9	CASSVAGDSAETQYF	TGTGCCAGCAGCGTAGCAGGGGATTCCGCCGAGACCCAGTACTTC
TRBD1	-	TRBJ2-4	TRBV7-6	CASSLIGTGDIQYF	TGTGCCAGCAGCTTAATTGGGACAGGGGACATTCAGTACTTC
-	-	TRBJ2-3	TRBV6-4	CASREGLGTDTQYF	TGTGCCAGCAGGGAGGGGCTGGGGACAGATACGCAGTATTTT
-	-	TRBJ2-2	TRBV7-2	CASSVRVFSTGELFF	TGTGCCAGCAGCGTTCGGGTCTTTTCCACCGGGGAGCTGTTTTTT
-	few	TRBJ1-5	TRBV5-4	CASSGRGRRDSYNQPQHF	TGTGCCAGCAGCGGTCGCGGAAGAAGAGACAGCTACAATCAGCCCCAGCATTTT
-	-	TRBJ2-2	TRBV7-2	CASSLTPGQFMGTGELFF	TGTGCCAGCAGCTTAACACCCGGACAGTTTATGGGCACCGGGGAGCTGTTTTTT
TRBD1	few	TRBJ2-2	TRBV12-5	CASGPEGTGDTGELFF	TGTGCTAGTGGTCCCGAGGGGACAGGGGACACCGGGGAGCTGTTTTTT
-	few	TRBJ1-5	TRBV21-1	CASSKAPGGQVNNTQPQHF	TGTGCCAGCAGCAAAGCCCCTGGTGGGCAGGTAAATAACACTCAGCCCCAGCATTTT
-	-	TRBJ2-6	TRBV5-5	CASSLAQAGGANVLTF	TGTGCCAGCAGCTTGGCACAGGCCGGTGGGGCCAACGTCCTGACTTTC
-	-	TRBJ2-5	TRBV4-1	CASSQLGNSQETQYF	TGCGCCAGCAGCCAACTAGGAAACTCACAAGAGACCCAGTACTTC
-	-	TRBJ2-1	TRBV28	CASSRNDRNEQFF	TGTGCCAGCAGCCGTAACGACAGGAATGAGCAGTTCTTC
-	-	TRBJ1-2	TRBV30	CACAVGHGYTF	TGTGCCTGTGCGGTGGGGCATGGCTACACCTTC
-	-	TRBJ1-2	TRBV7-3	CASSLNSNYGYTF	TGTGCCAGTAGCTTAAACAGTAACTATGGCTACACCTTC
TRBD2	-	TRBJ2-2	TRBV5-4	CASSSSGSSGNTGELFF	TGTGCCAGCAGCTCTAGCGGGAGTAGCGGGAACACCGGGGAGCTGTTTTTT
-	few	TRBJ1-6	TRBV2	CASIKEFNSPLHF	TGTGCCAGCATAAAAGAGTTTAATTCACCCCTCCACTTT
-	-	TRBJ2-2	TRBV7-3	CASSSGTPIAGELFF	TGTGCCAGCAGTTCCGGGACTCCGATTGCCGGGGAGCTGTTTTTT
-	-	TRBJ2-1	TRBV19	CASSIAGWGDQRNEQFF	TGTGCCAGTAGTATAGCGGGGTGGGGGGATCAAAGGAATGAGCAGTTCTTC
TRBD2	few	TRBJ2-7	TRBV10-3	CAISGTSGVQGGEQYF	TGTGCCATCAGTGGGACTAGCGGGGTACAAGGCGGCGAGCAGTACTTC
-	once	TRBJ2-7	TRBV11-1	CASRGHYEQYF	TGTGCCAGCAGAGGACACTACGAGCAGTACTTC
TRBD1	-	TRBJ1-1	TRBV28	CASRAGQLNTEAFF	TGTGCCAGCAGGGCGGGACAGTTGAACACTGAAGCTTTCTTT
TRBD2	-	TRBJ2-1	TRBV6-2/TRBV6-3	CASSTGLGLGGYYNEQFF	TGTGCCAGCAGTACGGGTTTAGGACTAGGCGGCTACTACAATGAGCAGTTCTTC